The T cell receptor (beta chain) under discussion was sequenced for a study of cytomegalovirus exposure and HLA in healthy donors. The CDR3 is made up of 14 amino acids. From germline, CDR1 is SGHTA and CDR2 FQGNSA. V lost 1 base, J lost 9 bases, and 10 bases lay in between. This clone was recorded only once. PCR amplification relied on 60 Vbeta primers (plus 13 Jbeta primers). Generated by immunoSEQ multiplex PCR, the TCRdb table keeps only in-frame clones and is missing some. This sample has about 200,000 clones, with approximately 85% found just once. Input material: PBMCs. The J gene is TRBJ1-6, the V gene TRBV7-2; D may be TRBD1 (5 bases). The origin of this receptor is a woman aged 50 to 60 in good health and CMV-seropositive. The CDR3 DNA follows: TGTGCCAGCAGCTTAGGGGGGGTTTTTTCACCCCTCCACTTT. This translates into CASSLGGVFSPLHF.